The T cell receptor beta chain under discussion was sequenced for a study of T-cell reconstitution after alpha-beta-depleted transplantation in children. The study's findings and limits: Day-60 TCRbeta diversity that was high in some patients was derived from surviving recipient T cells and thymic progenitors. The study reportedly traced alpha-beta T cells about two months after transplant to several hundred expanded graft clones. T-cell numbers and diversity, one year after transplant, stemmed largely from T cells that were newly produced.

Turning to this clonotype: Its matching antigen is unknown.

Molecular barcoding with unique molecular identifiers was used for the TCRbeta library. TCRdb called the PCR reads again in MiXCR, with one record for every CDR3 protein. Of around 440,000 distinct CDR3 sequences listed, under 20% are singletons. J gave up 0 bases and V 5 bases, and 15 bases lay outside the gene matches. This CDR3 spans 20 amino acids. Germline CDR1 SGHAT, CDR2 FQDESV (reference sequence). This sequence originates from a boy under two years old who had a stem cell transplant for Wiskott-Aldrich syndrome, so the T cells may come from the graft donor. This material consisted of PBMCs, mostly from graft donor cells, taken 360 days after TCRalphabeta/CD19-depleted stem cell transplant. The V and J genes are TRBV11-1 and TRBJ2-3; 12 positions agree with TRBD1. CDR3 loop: CASSQLGTGGAWWSTDTQYF. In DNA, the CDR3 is TGTGCCAGCAGCCAATTAGGGACAGGGGGCGCTTGGTGGAGCACAGATACGCAGTATTTT.